This TCR beta chain was retrieved from a study of neoadjuvant anti-PD-1 for oral cavity cancer. The wider study: Patients mostly received three to four biweekly nivolumab doses at 3 mg/kg before surgery. Study-wide points: After neoadjuvant nivolumab, PBMC T cell clonality was significantly higher in non-responders than responders.

Time point meaning: after neoadjuvant nivolumab, at surgical resection. Most PBMC samples had about 520 ng input DNA in six replicates. Using immunoSEQ multiplex PCR, the repertoire was profiled, and TCRdb retains in-frame clones only, with some absent. The table includes tens of thousands of clones, approximately 81% detected once. The V gene lost 2 bases and the J gene lost 3 bases, with 11 bases spanning the gap. The CDR3 totals 14 residues. CDR1 SNHLY and CDR2 FYNNEI come from the germline V gene. This clone showed up just a few times. What it recognizes is unknown. This chain connects TRBV2 to TRBJ2-7; D may be TRBD1 (6 bases). The sequence was collected from a person aged 35-79 years with oral cavity squamous cell carcinoma. The sequencing here drew on PBMCs, taken after nivolumab (anti-PD-1) treatment. The CDR3 loop is CASSESRTVYEQYF. CDR3 sequence (DNA): TGTGCCAGCAGTGAAAGCAGGACAGTCTACGAGCAGTACTTC.